The 23 T cell receptor beta chains below were found in one sample sequenced in a study of cytomegalovirus exposure and HLA in healthy donors (dated by TCRdb to between 2016 and 2019). Library generation was performed with the immunoSEQ multiplex PCR assay. For the multiplex PCR, a mixture combining 60 forward primers for TCR Vbeta segments and 13 reverse primers for TCR Jbeta segments was used. TCRdb took over this immuneACCESS table, retaining in-frame rearrangements with V and J assigned. Such tables are incomplete; in checked studies, under half of the missing clones stem from an unresolved V gene, and the remainder is unexplained. The sample profile shows about 150,000 clones; roughly three quarters of them were found once. The top ten constitute around 14% of the sample. Sequencing was carried out using PBMCs. The receptors originated from a woman aged 40 to 49 in good health and CMV-seronegative.

This chain joins TRBV6-5 and TRBJ2-3, with 9 bases aligning to TRBD1. The CDR3 runs to 15 residues. Germline V lookup: CDR1 MNHEY, CDR2 SVGAGI. V lost 3 bases to trimming and J lost 6 bases; unmatched junction nucleotides: 7. The CDR3 DNA follows: TGTGCCAGCAGTTATTCCACAGGGGGCTGGGATACGCAGTATTTT. This translates into CASSYSTGGWDTQYF.

The rearrangement uses TRBV11-3 and TRBJ1-2; D is undetermined. Trimming left V 2 bases short and J 5 bases short, with 6 bases between. Germline loops: CDR1 SGHNT, CDR2 YENEEA. The length of the CDR3 is 12 residues. Here the CDR3 DNA reads TGTGCCAGCAGCTTACCCCCGTATGGCTACACCTTC. This gives the protein CASSLPPYGYTF.

V is TRBV10-3 and J is TRBJ2-1; D is perhaps TRBD1 (5 bases). Looked up from germline, CDR1 is ENHRY and CDR2 is SYGVKD. This CDR3 comprises 13 residues. V lost 6 bases, J lost 4 bases, and 10 bases lay in between. The CDR3 reads CAISSQEYNEQFF. In DNA form, the CDR3 reads TGTGCCATCAGCTCACAGGAATACAATGAGCAGTTCTTC.

The chain is built from TRBV18 and TRBJ1-4, with unresolved D. Germline values: CDR1 KGHSH, CDR2 LQKENI. The V end lost 2 bases, the J end lost 8 bases, and 12 bases lay between the germline ends. The length of the CDR3 is 14 residues. The CDR3, as DNA: TGTGCCAGCTCACCAAATCAGGTACAAGAAAAACTGTTTTTT. Translating gives CASSPNQVQEKLFF.

The CDR3 loop is CASSFPQTGVNSPLHF. CDR3 nucleotides: TGTGCCAGCAGTTTCCCGCAGACAGGCGTAAATTCACCCCTCCACTTT. This chain connects TRBV28 to TRBJ1-6; D might be TRBD1 (6 bases). The CDR3 length is 16 residues. Germline V gene lookup returns CDR1 MDHEN and CDR2 SYDVKM. Trimming left V 3 bases short and J 7 bases short, with 16 bases between.

This clone appeared once. The V and J genes are TRBV28 and TRBJ1-2, with 9 bases that match TRBD1. This CDR3 is 14 amino acids long. Looked up from germline, CDR1 is MDHEN and CDR2 is SYDVKM. V lost 6 bases to trimming and J lost 7 bases; unmatched junction nucleotides: 9. The CDR3 sequence: CASRRDRAVSGYTF. The CDR3 region has the DNA TGTGCCAGCAGGAGGGACAGGGCCGTTTCTGGCTACACCTTC.

The chain employs TRBV7-9 and TRBJ1-1, with 7 bases fitting TRBD1. The CDR3 extends over 19 amino acids. Germline CDR1 and CDR2: SEHNR and FQNEAQ (reference sequence). The junction had 16 bases not matched to a gene; V was cut back by 2 bases and J by 1 base. The CDR3 loop reads CASSLPTGTKIRGNTEAFF. CDR3 nucleotides: TGTGCCAGCAGCTTACCGACAGGGACAAAAATTCGGGGGAACACTGAAGCTTTCTTT.

The chain is built from TRBV19 and TRBJ1-5, with 8 bases aligning to TRBD1. The germline V gene has CDR1 LNHDA and CDR2 SQIVND (reference sequence). This CDR3 contains 16 residues. V was clipped by 7 bases and J by 5 bases; unmatched bases: 13. CDR3 sequence (DNA): TGTGCCAGTACCCCTAACGGTGCAGGGGGCTATCAGCCCCAGCATTTT. It yields the protein CASTPNGAGGYQPQHF.

As regards this clone: The junction differs from germline at one of its ends, possibly a read error. The CDR3 sequence is CASSIDRGGPNSGYTF. The CDR3 coding sequence is TGTGCCAGTAGTATAGACCGCGGAGGGCCCAACTCTGGCTACACCTTC. The chain joins TRBV19 to TRBJ1-2, with D unresolved. The germline V gene has CDR1 LNHDA and CDR2 SQIVND (reference sequence). The CDR3 is 16 amino acids.

In its sample, this clone was seen a few times. The V gene is TRBV4-3, the J gene TRBJ2-7; 10 nucleotides match TRBD2. This CDR3 contains 16 residues. Unmatched junction bases numbered 4, after V lost 0 bases and J lost 2 bases. Germline V gene lookup returns CDR1 LGHNA and CDR2 YSLEER. CDR3 sequence reads: CASSQDLLAGAYEQYF. Written as DNA, the CDR3 is TGCGCCAGCAGCCAAGATCTCCTAGCGGGAGCCTACGAGCAGTACTTC.

V usage is TRBV19 and J usage is TRBJ1-3, with 8 positions matching TRBD1. The CDR3 spans 14 residues. Germline CDR1 is LNHDA and CDR2 is SQIVND (reference sequence). V shed 3 bases, J shed 6 bases, and the junction held 4 bases outside the gene matches. The CDR3 coding sequence is TGTGCCAGTAGTATCTCGGACAGGGCAAACACCATATATTTT. Translation gives CASSISDRANTIYF.

The rearrangement links TRBV28 to TRBJ1-3; tentatively, D is TRBD1 (5 bases). Germline assignment: CDR1 MDHEN and CDR2 SYDVKM. The germline V and J ends were trimmed by 2 bases and 4 bases, with 18 bases remaining between them. The CDR3 is 17 residues long. CDR3 in amino acids: CASSLPIFAGYGNTIYF. The DNA of the CDR3 is TGTGCCAGCAGTTTACCCATATTCGCAGGGTACGGAAACACCATATATTTT.

The chain is built from TRBV5-6 and TRBJ1-1; TRBD1 matches 7 bases. This CDR3 has 15 amino acids. Germline CDR1 SGHDT, CDR2 YYEEEE. Trimming at V came to 0 bases and at J to 11 bases, leaving 13 bases not matched to a gene. CDR3 DNA sequence: TGTGCCAGCAGCTTGGCCTTGGAGACAGGGCTCTGGGCTTTCTTT. This gives the protein CASSLALETGLWAFF.

This clone came up once. The gene calls are TRBV5-1 and TRBJ2-3; maybe TRBD1 (6 bases). The CDR3 sequence is 16 residues long. V shed 0 bases and J shed 2 bases, with 13 bases lying between them. CDR1 and CDR2 from the germline V gene are SGHRS and YFSETQ. The CDR3 nucleotides are TGCGCCAGCAGCTTGGGGGCCAGGGGCGACACAGATACGCAGTATTTT. Amino acids: CASSLGARGDTDTQYF.

Turning to this clone: One end of the junction is discordant with germline, which a read error may explain. The same CDR3 is also encoded by other DNA sequences in this sample. The chain employs TRBV28 and TRBJ1-5; 10 nucleotides match TRBD1. The germline V gene has CDR1 MDHEN and CDR2 SYDVKM. CDR3 size: 16 residues. This chain's CDR3 is CASQRPGQGFNQPQHF. The DNA of the CDR3 is TGTGCCAGCCAAAGGCCGGGACAGGGGTTCAATCAGCCCCAGCACTTT.

The chain uses TRBV15 and TRBJ2-7, with D maybe TRBD2 (7 bases). The CDR3 consists of 15 residues. The germline gives CDR1 LNHNV, CDR2 YYDKDF (reference sequence). Trimming removed 0 bases from V and 2 bases from J, with 11 bases in between. DNA of the CDR3: TGTGCCACCAGCAGAGATCCGGGGGGCCCCTACGAGCAGTACTTC. Its protein is CATSRDPGGPYEQYF.

The chain combines TRBV6-1 with TRBJ2-2; D is undetermined. Looked up from germline, CDR1 is MNHNS and CDR2 is SASEGT. This CDR3 region has 13 residues. The V end lost 7 bases, the J end lost 8 bases, and 14 bases lay between the germline ends. DNA of the CDR3: TGTGCCAGCACCTTAAGAGTGAGAGGGGAGCTGTTTTTT. Protein sequence: CASTLRVRGELFF.

The CDR3 region is CASKGEHSNQPQHF. The CDR3 DNA is TGTGCCAGCAAAGGGGAACATAGCAATCAGCCCCAGCATTTT. The J gene is TRBJ1-5, the V gene TRBV2; tentative D call: TRBD1 (5 bases). The V gene lost 7 bases and the J gene lost 0 bases, with 10 bases spanning the gap. The germline V gene encodes CDR1 SNHLY and CDR2 FYNNEI. The CDR3 covers 14 residues. Combining the CDR3 with reference TRBV2 and TRBJ1-5 gives the whole variable domain EPEVTQTPSHQVTQMGQEVILRCVPISNHLYFYWYRQILGQKVEFLVSFYNNEISEKSEIFDDQFSVERPDGSNFTLKIRSTKLEDSAMYFCASKGEHSNQPQHFGDGTRLSIL.

This chain uses TRBV13 with TRBJ1-3; D gene unclear. CDR3 length: 15 residues. Between the trimmed V and J ends, which lost 1 base and 4 bases, there was a span of 11 bases. Germline V gene lookup returns CDR1 PRHDT and CDR2 FYEKMQ (reference sequence). The CDR3 DNA is TGTGCCAGCAGCTTAGCGGGAGAGCGCGGAAACACCATATATTTT. This encodes CASSLAGERGNTIYF.

This chain links TRBV5-4 with TRBJ2-2; 7 bases are a match to TRBD1. Germline trimming cut 5 bases from V and 3 bases from J; bases unmatched to any gene: 7. Germline V gene lookup returns CDR1 SGHNT and CDR2 YYREEE (reference sequence). The CDR3 covers 15 residues. CDR3: CASSVQGIDTGELFF. The CDR3 DNA reads TGTGCCAGCAGTGTACAGGGGATTGACACCGGGGAGCTGTTTTTT.

The chain recombines TRBV6-6 with TRBJ2-7; D might be TRBD1 (6 bases). This CDR3 is 16 amino acids long. From germline, CDR1 is MNHNY and CDR2 SVGAGI (reference sequence). Trimming removed 6 bases from V and 2 bases from J, with 20 bases in between. This CDR3 is CASRSTPGTTTYEQYF. The CDR3 nucleotides are TGTGCCAGCAGAAGTACCCCCGGGACAACAACCTACGAGCAGTACTTC.

The CDR3 reads CASSQDRGGNLSPLHF. Written as DNA, the CDR3 is TGCGCCAGCAGCCAAGATAGGGGGGGGAACCTTTCACCCCTCCACTTT. J is TRBJ1-6 and V is TRBV4-3; perhaps TRBD1 as D (6 bases). The germline V and J ends were trimmed by 0 bases and 9 bases, with 15 bases remaining between them. The germline V gene encodes CDR1 LGHNA and CDR2 YSLEER. This CDR3 contains 16 residues.

This rearrangement joins TRBV18 to TRBJ2-5; no firm D call. Germline V gene data show CDR1 as KGHSH and CDR2 as LQKENI. This CDR3 contains 13 residues. V was trimmed by 5 bases and J by 1 base, leaving 8 bases between them. CDR3 loop: CASSSSPQETQYF. DNA of the CDR3: TGTGCCAGCTCATCATCCCCCCAAGAGACCCAGTACTTC.